This TCR beta chain was captured in a study of control samples from healthy donors and cancer patients. Libraries were prepared by immunoSEQ multiplex PCR; TCRdb keeps only in-frame clonotypes and omits some of them. The repertoire consists of about 54,000 clones, with around 95% occurring once and the leading ten covering around 1.9%. Sequenced input: blood. The TCR comes from a woman aged 25-40 years in good health.

This CDR3 reads CASSLGGPRSSYNEQFF. The CDR3 DNA sequence: TGTGCCAGCAGCTTGGGGGGACCCAGGAGCTCCTACAATGAGCAGTTCTTC. The rearrangement joins TRBV5-4 to TRBJ2-1; the D gene could be TRBD1 or TRBD2 (5 bases each). V lost 0 bases and J 0 bases, leaving 13 bases between the germline ends. CDR3 length: 17 residues. The germline V gene encodes CDR1 SGHNT and CDR2 YYREEE (reference sequence).